Listed below are T cell receptor beta chains from one sample, sequenced in a study of identical twins. TCRdb ran MiXCR on the 5' RACE reads and lists one entry per CDR3 protein. Of around 200,000 distinct CDR3 sequences detected, about a tenth appear once; the ten largest clones hold about 5.5%. The specimen was memory (CD45RO+) T cells sorted from blood. Receptors originate from a woman aged 18-30 years in good health. CDR3s include the opening cysteine and the closing phenylalanine or tryptophan. A D gene is named only where the DNA matches it firmly. Some rows have no size entry. The others give once, few or many, or a class for an expanded clone.

v_call	clone_size	j_call	d_call	cdr3_nt	cdr3_aa
TRBV5-1	many	TRBJ2-3	.	TGCGCCAGCAGCGACTCCCAACCGGAAGATACGCAGTATTTT	CASSDSQPEDTQYF
TRBV27	few	TRBJ2-7	TRBD1	TGTGCCAGCAGTTCTCCCGACAGGGGGCATTACGAGCAGTACTTC	CASSSPDRGHYEQYF
TRBV20-1	many	TRBJ1-2	.	TGCAGTGCTCAAAAGGGGAGGGGCCGATATGGCTACACCTTC	CSAQKGRGRYGYTF
TRBV11-2	few	TRBJ1-1	.	TGTGCCAGCAGCTTTGAGGCAGGAATGAACACTGAAGCTTTCTTT	CASSFEAGMNTEAFF
TRBV11-2	few	TRBJ2-2	.	TGTGCCAGCAGAACCGGGACCACCGGGGAGCTGTTTTTT	CASRTGTTGELFF
TRBV6-6	few	TRBJ1-3	.	TGTGCCAGCAGTTACGGAAACACCATATATTTT	CASSYGNTIYF
TRBV20-1	many	TRBJ1-2	.	TGCAGTGCTTACACAGGTTACGGCTACACCTTC	CSAYTGYGYTF
TRBV6-4	many	TRBJ2-3	TRBD1	TGTGCCAGCAGTGACTCGCAGGGGGCAGATACGCAGTATTTT	CASSDSQGADTQYF
TRBV7-2	few	TRBJ2-7	.	TGTGCCAGCAGCTTAGCGGGCAGGGGCTCCTACGAGCAGTACTTC	CASSLAGRGSYEQYF
TRBV12-3/TRBV12-4	many	TRBJ1-5	.	TGTGCCAGCAGGATGGGTAGCAATCAGCCCCAGCATTTT	CASRMGSNQPQHF
TRBV28	.	TRBJ2-7	TRBD2	TGTGCCAGCAGGCGGGGGACGACCTACGAGCAGTACTTC	CASRRGTTYEQYF
TRBV11-3	few	TRBJ2-1	.	TGTGCCAGCAGCTTATCCCCGCGTCATGAGCAGTTCTTC	CASSLSPRHEQFF
TRBV3-1	many	TRBJ1-1	.	TGTGCCAGCAGCCAAGTGCTGGGGAACACTGAAGCTTTCTTT	CASSQVLGNTEAFF
TRBV7-2	.	TRBJ2-7	.	TGTGCCAGCAGCCAACGGGGGGCCAGCAGCGAGCAGTACTTC	CASSQRGASSEQYF
TRBV3-1	.	TRBJ2-7	TRBD1	TGTGCCAGCAGCCGCCGACAGGGCGAGCTGTACTTC	CASSRRQGELYF
TRBV5-1	many	TRBJ2-3	.	TGCGCCAGCAGCTTGGCCTCGGGTAGCACAGATACGCAGTATTTT	CASSLASGSTDTQYF
TRBV28	.	TRBJ2-5	.	TGTGCCAGCACCCAGCCGGGGGTTAAAGAGACCCAGTACTTC	CASTQPGVKETQYF
TRBV5-1	.	TRBJ2-7	TRBD1	TGCGCCAGCAAGGGACAGGGAAGCTCCTACGAGCAGTACTTC	CASKGQGSSYEQYF
TRBV25-1	.	TRBJ2-2	.	TGTGCCAGCGTGCGGAGGGGCGCTGGGACCGGGGAGCTGTTTTTT	CASVRRGAGTGELFF
TRBV7-8	few	TRBJ2-7	TRBD1	TGTGCCAGCAGCTTTCGGGACAGCTACGAGCAGTACTTC	CASSFRDSYEQYF
TRBV10-3	.	TRBJ1-1	.	TGTGCCATCACCACGACAGTGAACACTGAAGCTTTCTTT	CAITTTVNTEAFF